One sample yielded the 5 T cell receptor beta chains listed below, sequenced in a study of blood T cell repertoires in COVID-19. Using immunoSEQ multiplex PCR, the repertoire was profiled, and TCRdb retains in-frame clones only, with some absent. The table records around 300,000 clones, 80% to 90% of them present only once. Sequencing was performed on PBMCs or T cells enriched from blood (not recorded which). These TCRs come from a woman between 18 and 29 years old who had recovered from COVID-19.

In DNA form, the CDR3 reads TGCGCCAGCAGCCTCCTCCGGGGGGCTCGGTACGAGCAGTACTTC. Its protein is CASSLLRGARYEQYF. The J gene is TRBJ2-7, the V gene TRBV5-1, with D possibly matching TRBD2 (7 bases). CDR3 size: 15 residues. Germline-derived CDR1 and CDR2 are SGHRS and YFSETQ. V lost 4 bases, J lost 4 bases, and 18 bases lay in between.

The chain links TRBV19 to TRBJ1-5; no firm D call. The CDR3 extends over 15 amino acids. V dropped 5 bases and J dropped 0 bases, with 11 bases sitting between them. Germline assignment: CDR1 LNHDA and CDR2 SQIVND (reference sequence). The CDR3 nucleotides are TGTGCCAGTAGTCTCTGGAGATATAGCAATCAGCCCCAGCATTTT. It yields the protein CASSLWRYSNQPQHF.

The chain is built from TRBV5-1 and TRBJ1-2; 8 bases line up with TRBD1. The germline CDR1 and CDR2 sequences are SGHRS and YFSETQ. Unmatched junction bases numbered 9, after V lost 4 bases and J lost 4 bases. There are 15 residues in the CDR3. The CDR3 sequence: CASSPGDRSRYGYTF. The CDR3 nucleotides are TGCGCCAGCAGCCCGGGGGACAGGTCCCGCTATGGCTACACCTTC.

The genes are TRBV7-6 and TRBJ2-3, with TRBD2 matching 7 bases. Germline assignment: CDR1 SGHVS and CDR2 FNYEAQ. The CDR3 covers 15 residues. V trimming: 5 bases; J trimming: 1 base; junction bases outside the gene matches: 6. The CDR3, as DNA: TGTGCCAGCAGCCCTGGGGGGGGTCGCACAGATACGCAGTATTTT. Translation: CASSPGGGRTDTQYF.

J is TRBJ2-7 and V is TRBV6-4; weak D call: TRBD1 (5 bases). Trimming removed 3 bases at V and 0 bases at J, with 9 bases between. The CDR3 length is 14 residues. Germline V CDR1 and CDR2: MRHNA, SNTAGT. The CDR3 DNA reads TGTGCCAGCAGTGAATCAGGGTCCTCCTACGAGCAGTACTTC. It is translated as CASSESGSSYEQYF.